The 29 T cell receptor beta chains below come from one sample, sequenced in a study of blood T cell repertoires in COVID-19. Data came from immunoSEQ multiplex PCR; TCRdb stores just in-frame clones and leaves some out. The table shows hundreds of thousands of clones, with 89% occurring only once. The specimen sequenced was PBMCs or T cells enriched from blood (not recorded which). The receptors were sampled from a woman aged 30 to 39 who had recovered from COVID-19.

The chain recombines TRBV19 with TRBJ1-5, with TRBD1 matching 7 bases. Trimming at V came to 7 bases and at J to 2 bases, leaving 8 bases not matched to a gene. There are 15 residues in the CDR3. The V gene's germline CDR1 is LNHDA and CDR2 SQIVND (reference sequence). The CDR3 DNA is TGTGCCAGTAATTCACAAGACAGGGGCAATCAGCCCCAGCATTTT. It encodes CASNSQDRGNQPQHF.

This clone was seen just once. V and J are TRBV11-3 and TRBJ2-3; D gene ambiguous. The CDR3 extends over 13 amino acids. Trimming left V 5 bases short and J 2 bases short, with 8 bases between. CDR1 is SGHNT, CDR2 YENEEA, per germline. The CDR3 DNA is TGTGCCAGCAGCGACGACTCCACAGATACGCAGTATTTT. It encodes CASSDDSTDTQYF.

This chain joins TRBV27 and TRBJ1-5, with a weak D call TRBD1 (5 bases). This CDR3 is built from 12 residues. V was shortened by 7 bases and J by 4 bases, with 8 bases between the two germline ends. The V gene's germline CDR1 is MNHEY and CDR2 SMNVEV (reference sequence). CDR3 loop: CASMGGNQPQHF. The CDR3 bases are TGTGCCAGCATGGGGGGGAATCAGCCCCAGCATTTT.

This chain joins TRBV19 and TRBJ2-2, with a weak D call TRBD1 (5 bases). This CDR3 contains 14 residues. The germline gives CDR1 LNHDA, CDR2 SQIVND (reference sequence). Trimming shortened V by 1 base and J by 7 bases, and 10 bases separated the two germline ends. The CDR3 loop is CASSIGAGNGELFF. DNA for the CDR3: TGTGCCAGTAGTATAGGGGCAGGGAACGGGGAGCTGTTTTTT. Full variable domain (remainder filled in from reference TRBV19 and TRBJ2-2): DGGITQSPKYLFRKEGQNVTLSCEQNLNHDAMYWYRQDPGQGLRLIYYSQIVNDFQKGDIAEGYSVSREKKESFPLTVTSAQKNPTAFYLCASSIGAGNGELFFGEGSRLTVL.

This sequence joins TRBV10-3 and TRBJ2-3; the D gene is possibly TRBD1 (5 bases). The germline CDR1 and CDR2 sequences are ENHRY and SYGVKD. V shed 6 bases and J shed 2 bases, with 6 bases lying between them. The CDR3 has 12 amino acids. CDR3 region: CAISRATDTQYF. CDR3 bases: TGTGCCATCAGCAGGGCCACAGATACGCAGTATTTT.

Turning to this clone: Compared with germline, one end of the junction differs, possibly owing to a read error. This chain joins TRBV2 and TRBJ2-5; no reliable D call. Germline CDR1 SNHLY, CDR2 FYNNEI. This CDR3 is 11 amino acids long. For the CDR3, the DNA is TGTGCCAGCAGTTTCGAAGAGACTCAGTACTTC. It is translated as CASSFEETQYF.

A remark on this clone: Other DNA sequences in the same sample also yield this CDR3. The rearrangement joins TRBV29-1 to TRBJ2-2; 8 positions agree with TRBD1. The CDR3 sequence is 14 residues long. J gave up 0 bases and V 3 bases, and 0 bases lay outside the gene matches. The V gene's germline CDR1 is SQVTM and CDR2 ANQGSEA. This CDR3 reads CSVEGQANTGELFF. The DNA for the CDR3 is TGCAGCGTTGAGGGACAGGCGAACACCGGGGAGCTGTTTTTT.

The sample holds one count of this clone. This rearrangement joins TRBV29-1 to TRBJ2-7, with D uncertain. This CDR3 contains 13 residues. Germline V lookup: CDR1 SQVTM, CDR2 ANQGSEA. V lost 4 bases, J lost 5 bases, and 15 bases lay in between. The CDR3 bases are TGCAGCGTTGCCCTAACTGGTGGGCACGAGCAGTACTTC. This translates into CSVALTGGHEQYF.

In DNA, the CDR3 is TGCGCCAGCAGCCAAGCTGTGGTGGCAGGGGCCACTGAAGCTTTCTTT. This codes for CASSQAVVAGATEAFF. V usage is TRBV4-1 and J usage is TRBJ1-1; D might be TRBD1 (6 bases). From germline, CDR1 is MGHRA and CDR2 YSYEKL. The CDR3 is 16 amino acids. V lost 1 base to trimming and J lost 4 bases, with 16 bases between them.

The chain has TRBV6-5 and TRBJ1-2, with a tentative D call TRBD1 (6 bases). Germline V gene lookup returns CDR1 MNHEY and CDR2 SVGAGI. This CDR3 has 16 amino acids. V was clipped by 0 bases and J by 8 bases, with 19 bases between them. Written as DNA, the CDR3 is TGTGCCAGCAGTTACTCCGTGTTGCGACAGGCTGAAGGCTACACCTTC. It yields the protein CASSYSVLRQAEGYTF.

The gene calls are TRBV9 and TRBJ2-1; 12 positions match TRBD2. V trimming: 2 bases; J trimming: 9 bases; junction bases outside the gene matches: 9. Germline V CDR1 and CDR2: SGDLS, YYNGEE. CDR3 size: 16 residues. The CDR3 sequence is CASSVLAGGPGGEQFF. The DNA for the CDR3 is TGTGCCAGCAGCGTCCTAGCGGGAGGGCCGGGTGGTGAGCAGTTCTTC.

The V gene is TRBV6-2 or TRBV6-3, the J gene TRBJ2-7; the D gene is possibly TRBD2 (7 bases). V was shortened by 5 bases and J by 1 base, with 12 bases between the two germline ends. Germline V gene lookup returns CDR1 MNHEY and CDR2 SVGEGT. The CDR3 has 14 amino acids. DNA for the CDR3: TGTGCCAGCAGTCTCGGGGGGCGATCCTACGAGCAGTACTTC. Translating gives CASSLGGRSYEQYF.

This rearrangement joins TRBV3-1 (or the pseudogene TRBV3-2) to TRBJ1-2, with D maybe TRBD1 (5 bases). Germline-derived CDR1 and CDR2 are LGHDT and YNNKEL (reference sequence). The CDR3 spans 15 residues. With 3 bases removed from V and 4 bases from J, the gap between germline ends came to 15 bases. The CDR3 region is CASSQSSRVPYGYTF. Written as DNA, the CDR3 is TGTGCCAGCAGCCAGTCTTCCAGGGTCCCCTATGGCTACACCTTC.

This chain joins TRBV7-6 and TRBJ2-1; TRBD2 matches 13 bases. Germline V lookup: CDR1 SGHVS, CDR2 FNYEAQ. J was trimmed by 8 bases and V by 3 bases; bases with no gene match: 4. The CDR3 contains 15 residues. The CDR3 region has the DNA TGTGCCAGCAGCTTTTGGACTAGCGGGAGCGATGAGCAGTTCTTC. Amino acids: CASSFWTSGSDEQFF.

The chain has TRBV29-1 and TRBJ2-1; 8 bases map to TRBD2. V dropped 6 bases and J dropped 3; count of bases not matched to a gene: 7. This CDR3 is 14 amino acids long. CDR1 is SQVTM, CDR2 ANQGSEA, per germline. The CDR3 DNA sequence: TGCAGCGTGAAACTAGCGGCAAACTACAATGAGCAGTTCTTC. Residues: CSVKLAANYNEQFF.

This clone was seen only a few times. The chain carries TRBV12-3 or TRBV12-4 and TRBJ1-1, with D perhaps TRBD1 (6 bases). V was trimmed by 8 bases and J by 5 bases, leaving 12 bases between them. The CDR3 contains 12 residues. DNA of the CDR3: TGTGCCAGCGCGCAGGGGATAACTGAAGCTTTCTTT. Its protein product is CASAQGITEAFF.

The J gene is TRBJ2-1, the V gene TRBV10-3; D gene ambiguous. The CDR3 totals 15 residues. V lost 11 bases and J lost 0, with 17 bases in between. The germline V gene has CDR1 ENHRY and CDR2 SYGVKD. This CDR3 reads CARKVARSSYNEQFF. In nucleotides, the CDR3 is TGTGCCCGAAAGGTAGCCCGGAGCTCCTACAATGAGCAGTTCTTC.

This chain uses TRBV6-1 with TRBJ1-6; 7 nucleotides match TRBD1. V was pared by 1 base and J by 9 bases, with 3 bases of the junction left unmatched. This CDR3 has 14 residues. The germline CDR1 and CDR2 sequences are MNHNS and SASEGT. The CDR3 loop is CASSEGQGASPLHF. The CDR3 DNA is TGTGCCAGCAGTGAAGGACAGGGTGCTTCACCCCTCCACTTT.

The genes are TRBV11-2 and TRBJ2-1, with D possibly being TRBD2 (6 bases). Germline CDR1 and CDR2: SGHAT and FQNNGV. CDR3 length equals 16 residues. V was trimmed by 7 bases and J by 9 bases, leaving 25 bases between them. In DNA, the CDR3 is TGTGCCAGCACCTCCCTGAGGGGACTGCACCTCACTGAGCAGTTCTTC. It specifies CASTSLRGLHLTEQFF. The full variable domain, in which reference TRBV11-2 and TRBJ2-1 provide the parts outside the CDR3, is EAGVAQSPRYKIIEKRQSVAFWCNPISGHATLYWYQQILGQGPKLLIQFQNNGVVDDSQLPKDRFSAERLKGVDSTLKIQPAKLEDSAVYLCASTSLRGLHLTEQFFGPGTRLTVL.

The sample holds one count of this clone. The chain has TRBV5-6 and TRBJ2-7; tentatively, D is TRBD2 (6 bases). The CDR3 is made up of 15 amino acids. Looked up from germline, CDR1 is SGHDT and CDR2 is YYEEEE. Trimming pared 7 bases from V and 2 bases from J, leaving 19 bases between. The CDR3 sequence: CASGIWLRDAYEQYF. The CDR3 DNA reads TGTGCCAGCGGTATTTGGTTGCGGGACGCCTACGAGCAGTACTTC.

To note about this clone: Other DNA sequences within the sample encode an identical CDR3. This chain joins TRBV19 and TRBJ2-7; the D gene is possibly TRBD1 (5 bases). Germline lookup yields CDR1 LNHDA and CDR2 SQIVND (reference sequence). There are 13 residues in the CDR3. V lost 3 bases, J lost 3 bases, and 9 bases lay in between. Written as DNA, the CDR3 is TGTGCCAGTAGTATTGACAGTAACTACGAGCAGTACTTC. It specifies CASSIDSNYEQYF.

The chain joins TRBV3-1 (or the pseudogene TRBV3-2) to TRBJ1-6, with a possible D match to TRBD1 (6 bases). Germline CDR1 LGHDT, CDR2 YNNKEL (reference sequence). The CDR3 loop spans 14 amino acids. Trimming pared 2 bases from V and 14 bases from J, leaving 16 bases between. The CDR3 reads CASSQSQSRGTLHF. The CDR3 region has the DNA TGTGCCAGCAGCCAAAGTCAAAGCAGGGGAACCCTCCACTTT.

About this clone itself: Mismatch with germline at one junction end may stem from a read error. The J gene is TRBJ2-5, the V gene TRBV10-3; 8 bases line up with TRBD2. Germline V gene data show CDR1 as ENHRY and CDR2 as SYGVKD. This CDR3 has 17 amino acids. Here the CDR3 reads CAISSRAGGDLQEAQYF. The CDR3 nucleotides are TGTGCCATCAGCTCACGGGCGGGAGGAGATTTGCAAGAGGCCCAGTACTTC.

V is TRBV14 and J is TRBJ2-1; TRBD2 agrees at 9 bases. V gave up 2 bases and J gave up 5 bases; unmatched junction bases: 10. This CDR3 is 17 amino acids long. CDR1 SGHDN and CDR2 FVKESK come from the germline V gene. CDR3 amino acids: CASSQSFSGSLDNEQFF. The CDR3 DNA is TGTGCCAGCAGCCAATCCTTTAGCGGGAGCTTGGACAATGAGCAGTTCTTC.

The CDR3 region has the DNA TGTGCCAGCACCAGACAGGGTCAGGTCACTGAAGCTTTCTTT. This gives the protein CASTRQGQVTEAFF. The chain uses TRBV6-5 and TRBJ1-1; the match to TRBD1 covers 7 bases. Per the germline V gene, CDR1 is MNHEY and CDR2 is SVGAGI. V shed 7 bases, J shed 4 bases, and the junction held 9 bases outside the gene matches. The CDR3 length is 14 residues.

The rearrangement uses TRBV19 and TRBJ1-2, with TRBD1 matching 10 bases. J was trimmed by 4 bases and V by 5 bases; bases with no gene match: 7. The CDR3 is 15 amino acids. Germline values: CDR1 LNHDA, CDR2 SQIVND (reference sequence). CDR3 DNA: TGTGCCAGTAGTGAATCGACAGGGGGCGGCTATGGCTACACCTTC. It translates to CASSESTGGGYGYTF. Full variable domain (missing parts from reference TRBV19 and TRBJ1-2): DGGITQSPKYLFRKEGQNVTLSCEQNLNHDAMYWYRQDPGQGLRLIYYSQIVNDFQKGDIAEGYSVSREKKESFPLTVTSAQKNPTAFYLCASSESTGGGYGYTFGSGTRLTVV.

The V call is TRBV6-2 or TRBV6-3, the J call TRBJ2-7, with D maybe TRBD2 (6 bases). Germline CDR1 and CDR2: MNHEY and SVGEGT. V was trimmed by 5 bases and J by 4 bases, leaving 12 bases between them. The CDR3 is 13 residues long. This CDR3 is CASSAGTEYEQYF. The CDR3 nucleotides are TGTGCCAGCAGTGCCGGGACTGAATACGAGCAGTACTTC.

In its sample, this clone was seen once. The rearrangement uses TRBV3-1 (or the pseudogene TRBV3-2) and TRBJ2-7; D might be TRBD1 (5 bases). V was clipped by 0 bases and J by 0 bases, with 18 bases between them. The CDR3 length is 18 residues. The germline V gene encodes CDR1 LGHDT and CDR2 YNNKEL (reference sequence). The CDR3: CASSQDDGALGNSYEQYF. For the CDR3, the DNA is TGTGCCAGCAGCCAAGACGATGGGGCTCTAGGTAACTCCTACGAGCAGTACTTC.

The rearrangement links TRBV30 to TRBJ1-2; the D is unclear. The CDR3 runs 11 residues. Germline loops: CDR1 GTSNPN, CDR2 SVGIG (reference sequence). V dropped 1 base and J dropped 8 bases, with 8 bases sitting between them. The CDR3 coding sequence is TGTGCCTGGAGTGGTCCGGGGGGCTACACCTTC. Translating gives CAWSGPGGYTF.